This is a list of T cell receptor beta chains from one sample in a study of blood T cell repertoires in COVID-19. TCRdb's copy holds only in-frame clones and misses some; the assay was immunoSEQ multiplex PCR. The sample includes roughly 220,000 clones, 80% of them seen just once. The sequenced sample consisted of PBMCs or T cells enriched from blood (not recorded which). The source is a man aged 25-45 years with acute COVID-19. Each CDR3 is given with its conserved first and last residue. The D gene is left open where the match is weak. Clone sizes are given selectively: once, few, many, or a class where the clone is expanded.

TRBJ1-6	.	.	TRBV15	CATSMGGAPNSPLHF	TGTGCCACCAGCATGGGGGGGGCGCCTAATTCACCCCTCCACTTT
TRBJ1-2	few	TRBD1	TRBV19	CASSQTGTGIFYGYTF	TGTGCCAGTAGTCAGACCGGGACAGGGATTTTCTATGGCTACACCTTC
TRBJ1-4	few	.	TRBV2	CASSARMSLFF	TGTGCCAGCAGTGCCCGCATGAGTCTGTTTTTT
TRBJ2-6	few	TRBD1	TRBV5-1	CASSSGQGSSGANVLTF	TGCGCCAGCAGCTCAGGACAGGGTTCGTCTGGGGCCAACGTCCTGACTTTC
TRBJ2-3	.	.	TRBV19	CASSNSDTQYF	TGTGCCAGTAGTAACAGTGATACGCAGTATTTT
TRBJ1-2	.	TRBD1	TRBV27	CASRRTTGPYGYTF	TGTGCCAGCAGAAGGACGACAGGGCCCTATGGCTACACCTTC
TRBJ2-3	.	TRBD2	TRBV7-9	CASSKGGLAGSSTDTQYF	TGTGCCAGCAGCAAAGGGGGGTTAGCGGGGTCTAGCACAGATACGCAGTATTTT
TRBJ1-6	once	.	TRBV30	CAVDRISSPLHF	TGTGCCGTCGACAGGATTAGTTCACCCCTCCACTTT
TRBJ1-1	.	.	TRBV4-1	CASRSGGEAFF	TGCGCCAGCCGATCGGGGGGTGAAGCTTTCTTT
TRBJ2-2	.	.	TRBV9	CASSVNTGPGELFF	TGTGCCAGCAGCGTCAATACAGGGCCCGGGGAGCTGTTTTTT
TRBJ1-1	.	.	TRBV6-5	CASSSQGGRTEAFF	TGTGCCAGCAGTTCTCAGGGAGGAAGGACTGAAGCTTTCTTT
TRBJ1-6	.	.	TRBV6-5	CASSYSPSGSPLHF	TGTGCCAGCAGTTACTCTCCGTCGGGTTCACCCCTCCACTTT
TRBJ2-3	medium-sized	.	TRBV2	CASSEELDTQYF	TGTGCCAGCAGTGAAGAGCTAGATACGCAGTATTTT
TRBJ2-2	.	.	TRBV12-3/TRBV12-4	CASNIGGHGELFF	TGTGCCAGCAACATAGGAGGGCATGGGGAGCTGTTTTTT
TRBJ1-5	.	TRBD1	TRBV19	CASSITGQGPNQPQHF	TGTGCCAGTAGTATCACGGGACAGGGGCCGAATCAGCCCCAGCATTTT
TRBJ2-1	.	.	TRBV12-3/TRBV12-4	CASSPNSIGEQFF	TGTGCCAGCAGTCCTAATTCTATCGGGGAGCAGTTCTTC
TRBJ1-2	few	.	TRBV5-1	CASSLQADRTNYGYTF	TGCGCCAGCAGCCTCCAGGCCGATCGAACTAACTATGGCTACACCTTC
TRBJ2-3	few	TRBD1	TRBV6-4	CASSDSTGGADTQYF	TGTGCCAGCAGTGACTCGACAGGGGGCGCAGATACGCAGTATTTT
TRBJ1-5	.	.	TRBV12-3/TRBV12-4	CASSLTGNQPQHF	TGTGCCAGCAGTCTCACAGGGAATCAGCCCCAGCATTTT
TRBJ1-5	.	.	TRBV3-1/TRBV3-2	CASSRSGEGQPQHF	TGTGCCAGCAGCCGATCAGGGGAAGGACAGCCCCAGCATTTT
TRBJ2-1	few	TRBD2	TRBV2	CASSEARLNIAGGYNEQFF	TGTGCCAGCAGTGAAGCGCGTCTAAATATAGCGGGGGGTTACAATGAGCAGTTCTTC
TRBJ1-2	few	.	TRBV28	CASSLYYGYTF	TGTGCCAGCAGCCTCTACTATGGCTACACCTTC
TRBJ2-7	.	.	TRBV6-5	CASSSGTGDEQYF	TGTGCCAGCAGTAGCGGGACAGGCGACGAGCAGTACTTC
TRBJ1-5	.	.	TRBV6-1	CASSEVGTTNQPQHF	TGTGCCAGCAGTGAAGTAGGGACAACGAATCAGCCCCAGCATTTT
TRBJ2-6	.	.	TRBV5-4	CASNRDNTLSSGANVLTF	TGTGCCAGCAACCGGGACAACACACTAAGCTCTGGGGCCAACGTCCTGACTTTC
TRBJ2-3	.	TRBD2	TRBV9	CASSASGGADTQYF	TGTGCCAGCAGCGCTAGCGGGGGGGCGGATACGCAGTATTTT
TRBJ2-7	few	TRBD1	TRBV12-3/TRBV12-4	CASRPGGSYEQYF	TGTGCCAGCAGACCAGGGGGATCCTACGAGCAGTACTTC
TRBJ2-2	.	TRBD2	TRBV19	CASSLLAGAGELFF	TGTGCCAGTAGCCTTCTAGCGGGGGCCGGGGAGCTGTTTTTT
TRBJ1-2	.	TRBD1	TRBV7-9	CASSLTGAGYGYTF	TGTGCCAGCAGCCTCACAGGGGCCGGATATGGCTACACCTTC
TRBJ2-1	.	.	TRBV5-1	CASSHRLGGGRYNEQFF	TGCGCCAGCAGCCACCGATTGGGGGGGGGCCGGTACAATGAGCAGTTCTTC
TRBJ1-1	.	.	TRBV28	CASRMHPTITEAFF	TGTGCCAGCAGGATGCACCCTACGATTACTGAAGCTTTCTTT
TRBJ2-5	.	.	TRBV5-1	CASSLRGLPQETQYF	TGCGCCAGCAGCTTGAGGGGACTTCCACAAGAGACCCAGTACTTC
TRBJ2-7	.	.	TRBV27	CASNPGSFGEQYF	TGTGCCAGCAATCCAGGGTCCTTTGGCGAGCAGTACTTC
TRBJ2-7	once	.	TRBV6-5	CASNRLPPPYEQYF	TGTGCCAGCAACAGGCTGCCCCCACCCTACGAGCAGTACTTC
TRBJ1-3	.	TRBD1	TRBV6-7	CASSRQGLSGNTIYF	TGTGCCAGCAGTCGACAGGGGCTCTCTGGAAACACCATATATTTT
TRBJ2-7	once	TRBD1	TRBV29-1	CSVTGQGCSYEQYF	TGCAGCGTTACCGGACAGGGGTGCTCCTACGAGCAGTACTTC
TRBJ2-3	.	.	TRBV27	CASSFGGAGDTQYF	TGTGCCAGCAGTTTTGGCGGGGCCGGAGATACGCAGTATTTT
TRBJ2-7	.	.	TRBV4-2	CASSPGTTNSYEQYF	TGTGCCAGCAGCCCCGGGACAACAAACTCCTACGAGCAGTACTTC
TRBJ2-7	.	.	TRBV21-1	CASSYPRGYEQYF	TGTGCCAGCAGCTATCCTAGGGGGTACGAGCAGTACTTC
TRBJ1-1	.	.	TRBV5-1	CASSSLQGNTEAFF	TGCGCCAGCAGCTCGTTACAGGGGAACACTGAAGCTTTCTTT